The rows below give T cell receptor beta chains drawn from one sample of a study of cytomegalovirus exposure and HLA in healthy donors. Sequencing was performed with immunoSEQ multiplex PCR; in TCRdb, only in-frame clones are kept and a portion is missing. This repertoire includes about 170,000 clones. Input material: PBMCs. These receptors were collected from a woman aged 55 to 70 in good health and CMV-seronegative. CDR3s include the opening cysteine and the closing phenylalanine or tryptophan. Each record gives: V gene, D gene, J gene, CDR3 protein, CDR3 DNA. The D gene is left open where the match is weak.

V: TRBV10-3
D: NA
J: TRBJ1-1
CDR3: CAISEVRANTEAFF
DNA: TGTGCCATCAGTGAGGTCAGGGCAAACACTGAAGCTTTCTTT

V: TRBV10-3
D: TRBD2
J: TRBJ2-1
CDR3: CAISESRSGGATNEQFF
DNA: TGTGCCATCAGTGAGTCCCGTAGCGGGGGGGCCACGAATGAGCAGTTCTTC

V: TRBV29-1
D: TRBD1
J: TRBJ1-1
CDR3: CSVEGITGGYTEAFF
DNA: TGCAGCGTTGAGGGTATAACAGGGGGCTACACTGAAGCTTTCTTT

V: TRBV9
D: NA
J: TRBJ1-1
CDR3: CASSVVQMNTEAFF
DNA: TGTGCCAGCAGCGTAGTACAGATGAACACTGAAGCTTTCTTT

V: TRBV7-8
D: TRBD2
J: TRBJ2-7
CDR3: CASSFGGLHYEQYF
DNA: TGTGCCAGCAGCTTCGGGGGACTACACTACGAGCAGTACTTC

V: TRBV9
D: TRBD1
J: TRBJ2-1
CDR3: CASSHTRDRGSYNEQFF
DNA: TGTGCCAGCAGTCATACCCGGGACAGGGGGTCCTACAATGAGCAGTTCTTC

V: TRBV19
D: NA
J: TRBJ1-1
CDR3: CASSAAVEAFF
DNA: TGTGCCTCCTCCGCGGCAGTTGAAGCTTTCTTT

V: TRBV10-2
D: NA
J: TRBJ2-5
CDR3: CASSNREGGETQYF
DNA: TGCGCCAGCAGCAACAGGGAGGGAGGGGAGACCCAGTACTTC

V: TRBV19
D: NA
J: TRBJ1-1
CDR3: CASRDTISEAFF
DNA: TGTGCCAGCCGGGACACAATAAGCGAAGCTTTCTTT

V: TRBV18
D: TRBD1
J: TRBJ2-7
CDR3: CASSPGSWTGFIEQYF
DNA: TGTGCCAGCTCACCGGGCTCGTGGACAGGGTTTATCGAGCAGTACTTC

V: TRBV5-1
D: TRBD2
J: TRBJ2-3
CDR3: CASSSGAKTSLDTQYF
DNA: TGCGCCAGCAGCTCCGGGGCGAAGACTAGCCTAGATACGCAGTATTTT

V: TRBV7-7
D: NA
J: TRBJ2-2
CDR3: CASSFQGGGELFF
DNA: TGTGCCAGCAGCTTTCAGGGGGGCGGGGAGCTGTTTTTT

V: TRBV7-9
D: TRBD1
J: TRBJ1-2
CDR3: CASSFRQGAGYTF
DNA: TGTGCCAGCAGCTTTCGACAGGGGGCTGGCTACACCTTC

V: TRBV2
D: TRBD2
J: TRBJ2-3
CDR3: CASRVSGGVTDTQYF
DNA: TGTGCCAGCAGGGTTAGCGGGGGGGTGACAGATACGCAGTATTTT

V: TRBV5-1
D: NA
J: TRBJ1-5
CDR3: CASSLAGDYNQPQHF
DNA: TGCGCCAGCAGCTTGGCCGGGGACTACAATCAGCCCCAGCATTTT

V: TRBV10-3
D: NA
J: TRBJ2-7
CDR3: CAIRAGGSLAGYFYEQYF
DNA: TGTGCCATCAGAGCAGGGGGCTCACTAGCGGGTTATTTCTACGAGCAGTACTTC

V: TRBV4-1
D: NA
J: TRBJ1-6
CDR3: CASSQVPGQSSYNSPLHF
DNA: TGCGCCAGCAGCCAAGTCCCAGGCCAAAGCTCCTATAATTCACCCCTCCACTTT

V: TRBV21-1
D: NA
J: TRBJ2-4
CDR3: CASSLRDRCQQNIQYF
DNA: TGTGCCAGCAGCCTCCGGGACAGGTGTCAGCAAAACATTCAGTACTTC

V: TRBV6-5
D: NA
J: TRBJ2-1
CDR3: CASRKQGQSEQFF
DNA: TGTGCCAGCAGAAAACAGGGTCAGAGTGAGCAGTTCTTC

V: TRBV10-2
D: TRBD2
J: TRBJ2-3
CDR3: CASSGAGVSTDTQYF
DNA: TGCGCCAGCAGTGGAGCGGGGGTAAGCACAGATACGCAGTATTTT

V: TRBV5-6
D: NA
J: TRBJ2-1
CDR3: CASSSRTGWDPYNEQFF
DNA: TGTGCCAGCAGCTCCCGAACAGGGTGGGACCCCTACAATGAGCAGTTCTTC

V: TRBV10-3
D: TRBD1
J: TRBJ1-5
CDR3: CAISEGTGGSQPQHF
DNA: TGTGCCATCAGTGAAGGGACAGGGGGCAGTCAGCCCCAGCATTTT

V: TRBV7-2
D: TRBD1
J: TRBJ1-3
CDR3: CASSQRTGAGNTIYF
DNA: TGTGCCAGCAGCCAGCGGACAGGGGCTGGAAACACCATATATTTT

V: TRBV27
D: TRBD1
J: TRBJ2-2
CDR3: CASSLWARRRGPNTGELFF
DNA: TGTGCCAGCAGTTTATGGGCCCGGCGTAGGGGGCCGAACACCGGGGAGCTGTTTTTT

V: TRBV7-9
D: TRBD2
J: TRBJ2-3
CDR3: CASSNGLAGVADTQYF
DNA: TGTGCCAGCAGCAACGGACTAGCGGGAGTCGCGGATACGCAGTATTTT

V: TRBV25-1
D: TRBD2
J: TRBJ2-3
CDR3: CASAGGTSTDTQYF
DNA: TGTGCCAGCGCCGGGGGGACCTCCACAGATACGCAGTATTTT

V: TRBV5-6
D: TRBD1
J: TRBJ1-1
CDR3: CASSLRTGAEAFF
DNA: TGTGCCAGCAGCTTGAGGACAGGGGCTGAAGCTTTCTTT

V: TRBV19
D: NA
J: TRBJ1-5
CDR3: CASSPGSRFQPQHF
DNA: TGTGCCAGTAGCCCCGGGAGCAGGTTCCAGCCCCAGCATTTT

V: TRBV18
D: NA
J: TRBJ1-1
CDR3: CASSPKGRGNTEAFF
DNA: TGTGCCAGCTCACCAAAGGGAAGGGGTAACACTGAAGCTTTCTTT

V: TRBV5-1
D: TRBD2
J: TRBJ2-5
CDR3: CASSLVIRTSGGATETQYF
DNA: TGCGCCAGCAGCTTGGTTATAAGGACTAGCGGGGGGGCCACTGAGACCCAGTACTTC

V: TRBV5-4
D: TRBD2
J: TRBJ2-1
CDR3: CASSSTSGRAREQFF
DNA: TGTGCCAGCAGCTCTACTAGCGGGAGGGCCCGAGAGCAGTTCTTC

V: TRBV6-4
D: NA
J: TRBJ2-5
CDR3: CASKEQGYIQETQYF
DNA: TGTGCCAGCAAAGAACAGGGCTACATTCAAGAGACCCAGTACTTC

V: TRBV5-6
D: NA
J: TRBJ1-1
CDR3: CASSRTPGNTEAFF
DNA: TGTGCCAGCAGCCGGACTCCAGGGAACACTGAAGCTTTCTTT

V: TRBV4-1
D: TRBD1
J: TRBJ2-5
CDR3: CASSHPWGSTGGQETQYF
DNA: TGCGCCAGCAGCCACCCATGGGGCTCGACAGGGGGCCAAGAGACCCAGTACTTC

V: TRBV18
D: NA
J: TRBJ2-6
CDR3: CASSPRQTGSGANVLTF
DNA: TGTGCCAGCTCACCAAGGCAGACGGGGTCTGGGGCCAACGTCCTGACTTTC

V: TRBV7-9
D: NA
J: TRBJ2-7
CDR3: CASSWGDSYEQYF
DNA: TGTGCCAGCAGCTGGGGGGACAGCTACGAGCAGTACTTC

V: TRBV28
D: TRBD2
J: TRBJ2-1
CDR3: CASSLSVGAGGDNEQFF
DNA: TGTGCCAGCAGTTTGTCCGTCGGCGCGGGAGGGGACAATGAGCAGTTCTTC

V: TRBV7-3
D: TRBD1
J: TRBJ2-7
CDR3: CASSSQGPSYEQYF
DNA: TGTGCCAGCAGCTCACAGGGGCCATCCTACGAGCAGTACTTC

V: TRBV11-2
D: TRBD1
J: TRBJ1-2
CDR3: CASSVGIRTGYGYTF
DNA: TGTGCCAGCAGCGTCGGAATCCGGACAGGTTACGGCTACACCTTC

V: TRBV7-8
D: TRBD2
J: TRBJ2-1
CDR3: CASSLGLAGSIYNEQFF
DNA: TGTGCCAGCAGCTTAGGACTAGCGGGTTCAATTTACAATGAGCAGTTCTTC

V: TRBV7-9
D: TRBD1
J: TRBJ1-6
CDR3: CASSPRQGDYSPLHF
DNA: TGTGCCAGCAGCCCCCGACAGGGTGACTATTCACCCCTCCACTTT

V: TRBV7-2
D: NA
J: TRBJ1-2
CDR3: CASSPRTAYGYTF
DNA: TGTGCCAGCAGCCCCAGGACAGCCTATGGCTACACCTTC

V: TRBV5-6
D: NA
J: TRBJ2-3
CDR3: CASSPQDLTDTQYF
DNA: TGTGCCAGCAGCCCGCAGGACTTAACAGATACGCAGTATTTT

V: TRBV18
D: NA
J: TRBJ2-7
CDR3: CASSQSRDEQYF
DNA: TGTGCCAGCTCACAATCACGGGACGAGCAGTACTTC

V: TRBV4-1
D: NA
J: TRBJ2-5
CDR3: CASSPTSQETQYF
DNA: TGCGCCAGCAGCCCGACTAGTCAAGAGACCCAGTACTTC

V: TRBV7-3
D: NA
J: TRBJ2-2
CDR3: CASSLELPANTGELFF
DNA: TGTGCCAGCAGCTTGGAGCTCCCCGCGAACACCGGGGAGCTGTTTTTT

V: TRBV6-5
D: TRBD1
J: TRBJ1-2
CDR3: CASSSGTGDFYGYTF
DNA: TGTGCCAGCAGTTCTGGGACAGGGGATTTCTATGGCTACACCTTC

V: TRBV6-6
D: TRBD1
J: TRBJ2-7
CDR3: CASSYSPDRGREQYF
DNA: TGTGCCAGCAGTTACTCACCGGACAGGGGTCGCGAGCAGTACTTC

V: TRBV6-6
D: TRBD1
J: TRBJ1-2
CDR3: CASSPDRDSGYTF
DNA: TGTGCCAGCAGCCCGGACAGGGACAGTGGCTACACCTTC

V: TRBV11-2
D: TRBD2
J: TRBJ2-1
CDR3: CASSSRTSGTSYNEQFF
DNA: TGTGCCAGCAGCTCTCGGACTAGCGGGACTTCCTACAATGAGCAGTTCTTC

V: TRBV11-2
D: NA
J: TRBJ2-2
CDR3: CASSFREVVGELFF
DNA: TGTGCCAGCAGTTTTAGGGAGGTAGTCGGGGAGCTGTTTTTT

V: TRBV7-9
D: TRBD1
J: TRBJ1-2
CDR3: CASSLGQGGYGYTF
DNA: TGTGCCAGCAGCCTGGGACAGGGGGGCTATGGCTACACCTTC

V: TRBV5-1
D: TRBD2
J: TRBJ2-3
CDR3: CASSSGLAGVVDTQYF
DNA: TGCGCCAGCAGCTCGGGACTAGCGGGAGTTGTAGATACGCAGTATTTT

V: TRBV6-6
D: TRBD2
J: TRBJ2-7
CDR3: CASRRTSGGLSYEQYF
DNA: TGTGCCAGCAGACGGACTAGCGGGGGACTATCCTACGAGCAGTACTTC

V: TRBV18
D: NA
J: TRBJ1-2
CDR3: CASSPGRINYGYTF
DNA: TGTGCCAGCTCACCAGGGCGCATAAACTATGGCTACACCTTC

V: TRBV5-1
D: TRBD1
J: TRBJ2-2
CDR3: CASTSGQGWSGELFF
DNA: TGCGCCAGCACGTCAGGACAGGGGTGGTCCGGGGAGCTGTTTTTT

V: TRBV5-1
D: TRBD2
J: TRBJ2-7
CDR3: CASSLIPAGRSYEQYF
DNA: TGCGCCAGCAGCTTGATCCCAGCGGGAAGATCCTACGAGCAGTACTTC

V: TRBV25-1
D: NA
J: TRBJ1-5
CDR3: CASSEYSGQPQHF
DNA: TGTGCCAGCAGTGAATATAGCGGACAGCCCCAGCATTTT

V: TRBV29-1
D: NA
J: TRBJ2-3
CDR3: CSARRRQLTDTQYF
DNA: TGCAGCGCCCGTCGTAGACAGCTCACAGATACGCAGTATTTT

V: TRBV5-1
D: NA
J: TRBJ2-1
CDR3: CASKGGTPGYNEQFF
DNA: TGCGCCAGCAAAGGCGGCACTCCTGGGTACAATGAGCAGTTCTTC